This T cell receptor (beta chain) was retrieved from a study of blood T cell repertoires in COVID-19. The V gene lost 0 bases and the J gene lost 2 bases, with 8 bases spanning the gap. This CDR3 has 14 amino acids. Looked up from germline, CDR1 is SGHRS and CDR2 is YFSETQ. The table came from immunoSEQ multiplex PCR; TCRdb's copy has only in-frame clones and leaves some out. The data hold roughly 120,000 clones, with 65% to 85% observed a single time. Sequenced sample: peripheral blood. The genes are TRBV5-1 and TRBJ1-1, with D possibly matching TRBD1 (5 bases). The sequence was collected from a man between 70 and 80 years old with acute or convalescent COVID-19. The CDR3 sequence is CASSLEGRNTEAFF. In nucleotides, the CDR3 is TGCGCCAGCAGCTTGGAGGGGCGAAACACTGAAGCTTTCTTT.